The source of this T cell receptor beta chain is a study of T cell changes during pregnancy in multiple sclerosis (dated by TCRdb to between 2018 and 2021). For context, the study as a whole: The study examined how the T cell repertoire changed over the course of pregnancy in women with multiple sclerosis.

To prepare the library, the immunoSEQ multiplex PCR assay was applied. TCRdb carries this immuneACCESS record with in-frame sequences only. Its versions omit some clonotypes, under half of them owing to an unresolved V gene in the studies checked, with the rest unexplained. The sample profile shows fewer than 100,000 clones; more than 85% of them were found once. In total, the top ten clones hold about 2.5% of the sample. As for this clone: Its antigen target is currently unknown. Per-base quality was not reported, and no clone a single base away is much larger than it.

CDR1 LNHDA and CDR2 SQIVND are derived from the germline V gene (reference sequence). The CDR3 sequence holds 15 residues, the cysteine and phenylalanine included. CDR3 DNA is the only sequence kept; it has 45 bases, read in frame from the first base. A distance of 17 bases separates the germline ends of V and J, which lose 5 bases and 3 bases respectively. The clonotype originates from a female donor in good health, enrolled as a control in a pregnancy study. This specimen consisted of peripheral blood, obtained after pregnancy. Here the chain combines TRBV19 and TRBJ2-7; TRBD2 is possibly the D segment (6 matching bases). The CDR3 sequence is CASSSQGSGLYEQYF. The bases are TGTGCCAGTAGTTCCCAGGGTAGCGGACTCTACGAGCAGTACTTC.